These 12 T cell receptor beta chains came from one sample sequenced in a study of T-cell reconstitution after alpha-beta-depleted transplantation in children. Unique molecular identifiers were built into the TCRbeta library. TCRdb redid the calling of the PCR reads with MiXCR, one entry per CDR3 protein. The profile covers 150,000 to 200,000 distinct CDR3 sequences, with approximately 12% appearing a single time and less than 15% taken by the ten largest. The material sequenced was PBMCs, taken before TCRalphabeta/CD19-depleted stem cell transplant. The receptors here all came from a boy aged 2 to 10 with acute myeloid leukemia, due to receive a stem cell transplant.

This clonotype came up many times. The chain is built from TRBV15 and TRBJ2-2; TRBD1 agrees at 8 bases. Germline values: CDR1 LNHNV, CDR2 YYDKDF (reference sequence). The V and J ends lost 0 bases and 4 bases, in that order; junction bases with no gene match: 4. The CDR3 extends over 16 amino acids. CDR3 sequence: CATSRDQTGATGELFF. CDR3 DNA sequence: TGTGCCACCAGCAGAGACCAGACAGGGGCCACCGGGGAGCTGTTTTTT.

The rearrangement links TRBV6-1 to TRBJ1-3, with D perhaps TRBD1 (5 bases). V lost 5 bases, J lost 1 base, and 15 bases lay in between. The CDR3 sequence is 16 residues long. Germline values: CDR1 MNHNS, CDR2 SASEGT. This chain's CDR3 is CASSPSGGRSGNTIYF. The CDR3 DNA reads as TGTGCCAGCAGTCCTTCCGGGGGGAGGTCTGGAAACACCATATATTTT.

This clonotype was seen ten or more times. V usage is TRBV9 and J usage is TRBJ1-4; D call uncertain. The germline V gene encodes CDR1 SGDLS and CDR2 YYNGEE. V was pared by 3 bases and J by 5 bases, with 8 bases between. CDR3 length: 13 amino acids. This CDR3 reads CASSDDYNEKLFF. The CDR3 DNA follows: TGTGCCAGCAGCGATGATTACAATGAAAAACTGTTTTTT.

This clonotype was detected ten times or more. CDR3 sequence reads: CASRVGDEQFF. As DNA, the CDR3 is TGTGCCAGCAGGGTAGGTGATGAGCAGTTCTTC. This sequence joins TRBV25-1 and TRBJ2-1; no clear D. V lost 6 bases to trimming and J lost 8 bases, with 8 bases between them. CDR3 size: 11 residues. Germline lookup yields CDR1 MGHDK and CDR2 SYGVNS.

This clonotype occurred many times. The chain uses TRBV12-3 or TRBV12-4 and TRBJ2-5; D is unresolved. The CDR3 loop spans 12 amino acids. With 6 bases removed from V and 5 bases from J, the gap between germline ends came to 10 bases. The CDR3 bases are TGTGCCAGCAGACGAAGCCTGGAGACCCAGTACTTC. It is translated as CASRRSLETQYF.

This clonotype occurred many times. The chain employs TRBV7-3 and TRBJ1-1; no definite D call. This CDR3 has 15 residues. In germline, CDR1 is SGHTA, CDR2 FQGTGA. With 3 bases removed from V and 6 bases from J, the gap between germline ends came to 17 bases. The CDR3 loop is CASSFTPIARAEAFF. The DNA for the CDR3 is TGTGCCAGCAGCTTTACCCCCATCGCTCGTGCTGAAGCTTTCTTT. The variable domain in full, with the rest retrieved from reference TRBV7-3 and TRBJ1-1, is GAGVSQTPSNKVTEKGKYVELRCDPISGHTALYWYRQSLGQGPEFLIYFQGTGAADDSGLPNDRFFAVRPEGSVSTLKIQRTERGDSAVYLCASSFTPIARAEAFFGQGTRLTVV.

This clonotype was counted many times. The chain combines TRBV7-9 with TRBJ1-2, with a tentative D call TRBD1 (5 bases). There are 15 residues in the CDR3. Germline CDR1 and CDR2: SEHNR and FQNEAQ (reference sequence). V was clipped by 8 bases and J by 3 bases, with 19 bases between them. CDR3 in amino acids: CASSPLWGIDYGYTF. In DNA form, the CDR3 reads TGTGCCAGCTCCCCTTTGTGGGGGATAGACTATGGCTACACCTTC.

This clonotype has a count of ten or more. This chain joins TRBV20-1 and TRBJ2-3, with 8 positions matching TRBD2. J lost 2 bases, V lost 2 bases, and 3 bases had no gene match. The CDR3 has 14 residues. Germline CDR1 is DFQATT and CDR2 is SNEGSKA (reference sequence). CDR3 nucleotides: TGCAGTGCTAGATCTAGCGGGCACACAGATACGCAGTATTTT. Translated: CSARSSGHTDTQYF.

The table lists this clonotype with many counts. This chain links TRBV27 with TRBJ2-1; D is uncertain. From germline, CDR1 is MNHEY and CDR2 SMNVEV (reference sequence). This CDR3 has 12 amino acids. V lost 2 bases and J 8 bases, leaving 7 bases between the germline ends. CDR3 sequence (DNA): TGTGCCAGCAGTTTAAGTCATGATGAGCAGTTCTTC. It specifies CASSLSHDEQFF.

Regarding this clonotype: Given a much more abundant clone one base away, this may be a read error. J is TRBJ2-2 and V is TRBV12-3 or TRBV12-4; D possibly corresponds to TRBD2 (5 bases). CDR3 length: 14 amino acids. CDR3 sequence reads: CSSGRAENTGEPFF. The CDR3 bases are TGTAGCTCCGGGCGGGCAGAGAACACCGGGGAGCCGTTTTTT.

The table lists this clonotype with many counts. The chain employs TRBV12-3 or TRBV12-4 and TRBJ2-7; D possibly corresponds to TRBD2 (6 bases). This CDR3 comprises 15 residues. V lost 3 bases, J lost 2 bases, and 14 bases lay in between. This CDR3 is CASSFFSSAAYEQYF. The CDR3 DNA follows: TGTGCCAGCAGTTTTTTTTCTAGCGCAGCCTACGAGCAGTACTTC.

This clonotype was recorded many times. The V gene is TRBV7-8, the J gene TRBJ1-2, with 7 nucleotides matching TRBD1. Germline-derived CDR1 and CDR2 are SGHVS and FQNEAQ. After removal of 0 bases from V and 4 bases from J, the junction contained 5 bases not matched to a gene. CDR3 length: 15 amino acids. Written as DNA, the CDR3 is TGTGCCAGCAGCTTAGCTGGGGACAGACCCTATGGCTACACCTTC. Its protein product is CASSLAGDRPYGYTF.